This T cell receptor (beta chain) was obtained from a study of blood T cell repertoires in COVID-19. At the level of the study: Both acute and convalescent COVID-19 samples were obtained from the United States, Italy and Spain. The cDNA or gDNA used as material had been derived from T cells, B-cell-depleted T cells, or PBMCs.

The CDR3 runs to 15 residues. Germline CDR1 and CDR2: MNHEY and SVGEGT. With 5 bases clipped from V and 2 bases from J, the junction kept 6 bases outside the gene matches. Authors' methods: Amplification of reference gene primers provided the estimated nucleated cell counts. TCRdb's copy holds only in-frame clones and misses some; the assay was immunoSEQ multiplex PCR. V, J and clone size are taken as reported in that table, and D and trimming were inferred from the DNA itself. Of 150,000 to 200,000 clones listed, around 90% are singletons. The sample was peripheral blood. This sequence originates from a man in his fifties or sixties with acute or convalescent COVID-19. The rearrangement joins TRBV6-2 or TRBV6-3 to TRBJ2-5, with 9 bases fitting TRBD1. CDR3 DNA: TGTGCCAGCAGTCCCGTGACAGGGGGACAAGAGACCCAGTACTTC. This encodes CASSPVTGGQETQYF.